A selection of T cell receptor beta chains follows, all from one sample in a study of T cells in Graves' hyperthyroidism and ophthalmopathy. TCRdb redid the calling of the multiplex PCR reads with MiXCR, one entry per CDR3 protein. The sample includes some 550,000 distinct CDR3 sequences, about a sixth of them seen just once. Sequences were obtained from blood. Receptors were obtained from a woman in her 40s with Graves' ophthalmopathy. CDR3s include the opening cysteine and the closing phenylalanine or tryptophan. A D gene is named only where the DNA matches it firmly. Only part of the rows carry a size: once, few, many, or a class if the clone is expanded.

d_gene	abundance	v_gene	j_gene	CDR3aa	CDR3nt
TRBD1	few	TRBV6-1	TRBJ2-7	CASISGTAPYEQYF	TGTGCCAGCATCTCCGGGACAGCACCCTACGAGCAGTACTTC
NA	many	TRBV18	TRBJ2-5	CASSLDLLETQYF	TGTGCCAGCTCACTCGACCTTCTAGAGACCCAGTACTTC
NA	many	TRBV2	TRBJ2-1	CASRADSGVSYHNEQFF	TGTGCCAGCAGAGCCGACTCAGGAGTCTCTTATCACAATGAGCAGTTCTTC
NA	many	TRBV3-1	TRBJ1-3	CASSQGAGNTIYF	TGTGCCAGCAGCCAGGGGGCTGGAAACACCATATATTTT
TRBD2	many	TRBV7-2	TRBJ2-4	CASSQTSGIDIQYF	TGTGCCAGCAGCCAAACTAGCGGGATTGATATTCAGTACTTC
NA	many	TRBV6-1	TRBJ2-7	CASRRTGMYEQYF	TGTGCCAGCAGGAGGACGGGAATGTACGAGCAGTACTTC
NA	NA	TRBV13	TRBJ2-3	CASSLGAGLGSDTQYF	TGTGCCAGCAGCTTAGGCGCAGGGTTGGGTTCCGATACGCAGTATTTT
NA	many	TRBV6-2/TRBV6-3	TRBJ2-3	CASSRLGAVTDTQYF	TGTGCCAGCAGTCGACTAGGAGCCGTCACAGATACGCAGTATTTT
NA	many	TRBV5-1	TRBJ1-5	CASSLGEAHQPQHF	TGCGCCAGCAGCTTGGGGGAAGCTCATCAGCCCCAGCATTTT
NA	NA	TRBV9	TRBJ1-6	CASSASVDNSPLHF	TGTGCCAGCAGCGCTAGCGTGGACAATTCACCCCTCCACTTT
TRBD1	few	TRBV28	TRBJ1-4	CASSTNTGGGGKLFF	TGTGCCAGCAGTACTAATACAGGGGGGGGGGGAAAACTGTTTTTT
NA	few	TRBV20-1	TRBJ2-7	CSARATTGGFYEQYF	TGCAGTGCTAGGGCCACGACAGGCGGCTTCTACGAGCAGTACTTC
NA	NA	TRBV6-2/TRBV6-3	TRBJ1-2	CASSYSRPTTGNYGYTF	TGTGCCAGCAGTTACTCCCGCCCTACAACAGGGAACTATGGCTACACCTTC
NA	few	TRBV12-5	TRBJ2-2	CASGSIQGRQTGELFF	TGTGCTAGTGGCTCCATCCAGGGTCGACAGACCGGGGAGCTGTTTTTT
NA	many	TRBV20-1	TRBJ1-1	CSARPRGGGDTEAFF	TGCAGTGCTAGACCCCGGGGGGGAGGAGACACTGAAGCTTTCTTT
TRBD1	many	TRBV28	TRBJ2-1	CANPDRPYNEQFF	TGTGCCAACCCGGACAGGCCCTACAATGAGCAGTTCTTC
TRBD1	few	TRBV7-3	TRBJ1-6	CASSFTGTVNSPLHF	TGTGCCAGCAGTTTCACCGGGACAGTTAATTCACCCCTCCACTTT
NA	few	TRBV20-1	TRBJ2-1	CSALPLADSYNEQFF	TGCAGTGCCCTTCCTCTAGCAGACTCCTACAATGAGCAGTTCTTC